This TCR beta chain was retrieved from a study of memory CD4+ T cells and cytomegalovirus serostatus. Study as a whole: Healthy Belgian adult donors included several CMV-positive and some 23 CMV-negative people.

TCRdb's table, derived via immunoSEQ multiplex PCR, lists solely in-frame clones and lacks some. Among 50,000 to 60,000 clones listed, 80% to 85% were seen once. The sort gate was single viable CD3+CD4+CD8-CD45RO+ cells for memory CD4+ T cells. V was shortened by 5 bases and J by 3 bases, with 11 bases between the two germline ends. Germline lookup yields CDR1 MNHNY and CDR2 SVGAGI (reference sequence). CDR3 length: 14 residues. This chain connects TRBV6-6 to TRBJ2-1; TRBD1 is a possible D gene (6 bases). The source material was memory CD4+ T cells from blood. This sequence was found in an adult in good health and CMV-seropositive. The CDR3 here is CASSPQGIYNEQFF. Written as DNA, the CDR3 is TGTGCCAGCAGTCCCCAGGGGATCTACAATGAGCAGTTCTTC.